This passage covers 19 T cell receptor beta chains from one sample sequenced in a study of T-cell reconstitution after alpha-beta-depleted transplantation in children. Unique molecular identifiers were used in preparing the TCRbeta library. TCRdb processed the PCR reads anew with MiXCR; each CDR3 protein has one entry. This sample yields 480,000 or so distinct CDR3 sequences, of which approximately 10% are seen a single time; roughly 2.1% belongs to the top ten. The material sequenced was PBMCs, taken before TCRalphabeta/CD19-depleted stem cell transplant. The source is a child between 2 and 9 years old with inherited bone marrow failure, due to receive a stem cell transplant.

This clonotype has just a few counts. The J gene is TRBJ1-3, the V gene TRBV29-1; 10 bases line up with TRBD1. V was pared by 6 bases and J by 8 bases, with 7 bases of the junction left unmatched. Per the germline V gene, CDR1 is SQVTM and CDR2 is ANQGSEA. CDR3 length: 13 amino acids. The CDR3 loop is CSVMTGGADTIYF. CDR3 coding DNA: TGCAGCGTCATGACAGGGGGCGCGGACACCATATATTTT.

This clonotype was seen at least ten times. This sequence joins TRBV27 and TRBJ1-4; 7 positions agree with TRBD1. The CDR3 consists of 16 residues. Germline trimming cut 8 bases from V and 1 base from J; bases unmatched to any gene: 10. Germline V gene lookup returns CDR1 MNHEY and CDR2 SMNVEV (reference sequence). The CDR3 here is CASRSRQGLTNEKLFF. CDR3 DNA sequence: TGTGCCAGCCGAAGTAGACAGGGCCTAACTAATGAAAAACTGTTTTTT.

V usage is TRBV14 and J usage is TRBJ2-1, with 12 bases aligning to TRBD2. V was clipped by 4 bases and J by 16 bases; unmatched bases: 11. CDR1 and CDR2 (germline): SGHDN, FVKESK. This CDR3 is built from 14 residues. The chain's CDR3 is CASSLDWTSGTFFF. The CDR3 DNA sequence: TGTGCCAGCAGCCTTGATTGGACTAGCGGGACGTTCTTCTTC.

This clonotype was observed at least ten times. The V call is TRBV10-3, the J call TRBJ2-7; D might be TRBD2 (5 bases). V was shortened by 4 bases and J by 3 bases, with 16 bases between the two germline ends. Germline CDR1 ENHRY, CDR2 SYGVKD. This CDR3 is 15 amino acids long. CDR3 nucleotides: TGTGCCATCAGTGCCCCCCACGGGGAAGGCTACGAGCAGTACTTC. As protein: CAISAPHGEGYEQYF.

This clonotype was counted at least ten times. This chain links TRBV7-9 with TRBJ2-1; weak D call: TRBD1 (5 bases). The V end was cut by 2 bases, the J end by 8 bases, with 13 bases between. CDR3 size: 14 residues. Germline CDR1 reads SEHNR; CDR2 reads FQNEAQ (reference sequence). The CDR3 sequence: CASSLLGQGDEQFF. The DNA for the CDR3 is TGTGCCAGCAGCTTATTAGGTCAGGGCGATGAGCAGTTCTTC.

This clonotype has at least ten counts. This chain uses TRBV6-2 or TRBV6-3 with TRBJ2-1; D uncertain. Trimming left V 8 bases short and J 4 bases short, with 6 bases between. Germline V gene lookup returns CDR1 MNHEY and CDR2 SVGEGT. The CDR3 loop spans 11 amino acids. The CDR3 DNA follows: TGTGCCAGCTTTACGTACAATGAGCAGTTCTTC. Amino acids: CASFTYNEQFF.

The chain carries TRBV27 and TRBJ1-1; D unresolved. Germline V gene sequence: CDR1 MNHEY, CDR2 SMNVEV (reference sequence). The CDR3 runs to 12 residues. The V and J ends lost 8 bases and 4 bases respectively, with 11 bases between them. For the CDR3, the DNA is TGTGCCAGCTCAGATAGAGGCACTGAAGCTTTCTTT. Its protein is CASSDRGTEAFF.

This clonotype was counted at least ten times. The genes are TRBV7-8 and TRBJ2-1; 7 positions agree with TRBD2. V was pared by 5 bases and J by 7 bases, with 20 bases of the junction left unmatched. The CDR3 length is 18 residues. Germline V gives CDR1 SGHVS, CDR2 FQNEAQ. The DNA of the CDR3 is TGTGCCAGCAGCGAACTACCCCGACTGGCGGGAGCGGGGAATGAGCAGTTCTTC. Encoded protein: CASSELPRLAGAGNEQFF. Full variable domain (remainder filled in from reference TRBV7-8 and TRBJ2-1): GAGVSQSPRYKVAKRGQDVALRCDPISGHVSLFWYQQALGQGPEFLTYFQNEAQLDKSGLPSDRFFAERPEGSVSTLKIQRTQQEDSAVYLCASSELPRLAGAGNEQFFGPGTRLTVL.

This clonotype was picked up many times. The chain uses TRBV28 and TRBJ1-1; 7 bases align to TRBD1. With V trimmed by 4 bases and J by 4 bases, 6 bases remained unmatched. The germline V gene has CDR1 MDHEN and CDR2 SYDVKM. CDR3 length: 14 amino acids. The CDR3 is CASSSLQGSTEAFF. DNA of the CDR3: TGTGCCAGCAGTTCGCTACAGGGGAGCACTGAAGCTTTCTTT.

This clonotype was seen at least ten times. The DNA is omitted, as the CDR3 cannot be located on it reliably, and the CDR3 follows TCRdb's listing. The chain employs TRBV21-1 and TRBJ2-6. TRBV21-1 is shown as a pseudogene. The CDR3 length equals 15 residues, ends included. The CDR3 loop is CASSKVGSGANVLTF.

This clonotype was counted at least ten times. V usage is TRBV9 and J usage is TRBJ2-3; D gene uncertain. The germline gives CDR1 SGDLS, CDR2 YYNGEE. The CDR3 runs 15 residues. Between the trimmed V and J ends, which lost 4 bases and 7 bases, there was a span of 19 bases. CDR3 DNA sequence: TGTGCCAGCAGCCCCCGGTTTACCTCGACCCATACGCAGTATTTT. The encoded protein is CASSPRFTSTHTQYF.

This clonotype was detected a few times. The gene calls are TRBV20-1 and TRBJ2-7; 8 bases are shared with TRBD1. The CDR3 totals 14 residues. Germline V lookup: CDR1 DFQATT, CDR2 SNEGSKA (reference sequence). V dropped 3 bases and J dropped 2; count of bases not matched to a gene: 6. The CDR3 region has the DNA TGCAGTGCTAGTTTGGGACAGGAAACCTACGAGCAGTACTTC. As protein: CSASLGQETYEQYF.

This clonotype has a count of ten or more. The J gene is TRBJ2-7, the V gene TRBV10-2, with TRBD1 matching 7 bases. Trimming took 11 bases from V and 3 from J; bases not matched to a gene: 10. This CDR3 is built from 13 residues. CDR1 is WSHSY, CDR2 SAAADI, per germline. In DNA, the CDR3 is TGCGCCCCTGACGGGACAGCAAACTACGAGCAGTACTTC. This translates into CAPDGTANYEQYF.

This clonotype was observed a few times. The chain combines TRBV11-3 with TRBJ2-2; 11 bases are shared with TRBD1. Trimming took 5 bases from V and 7 from J; bases not matched to a gene: 6. This CDR3 is 15 amino acids long. In germline, CDR1 is SGHNT, CDR2 YENEEA. CDR3 nucleotides: TGTGCCAGCAGCCCGGACAGGGGGCTTGGCGGGGAGCTGTTTTTT. Encoded protein: CASSPDRGLGGELFF.

This clonotype was observed a few times. The chain uses TRBV20-1 and TRBJ2-1, with D possibly being TRBD2 (7 bases). V lost 1 base and J 3 bases, leaving 25 bases between the germline ends. The germline gives CDR1 DFQATT, CDR2 SNEGSKA (reference sequence). The CDR3 is made up of 19 amino acids. As DNA, the CDR3 is TGCAGTGCTAGAGGGGGGGCGGGAGAGCGAATCTTCAACTACAATGAGCAGTTCTTC. It translates to CSARGGAGERIFNYNEQFF.

The sample holds many counts of this clonotype. The chain carries TRBV7-8 and TRBJ2-2; no reliable D call. The CDR3 loop spans 14 amino acids. The V gene lost 1 base and the J gene lost 4 bases, with 7 bases spanning the gap. From germline, CDR1 is SGHVS and CDR2 FQNEAQ. CDR3: CASSLGVFTGELFF. Written as DNA, the CDR3 is TGTGCCAGCAGCTTAGGAGTGTTCACCGGGGAGCTGTTTTTT.

This clonotype has a count of ten or more. This chain connects TRBV12-3 or TRBV12-4 to TRBJ1-2; D remains unclear. The CDR3 has 13 residues. The V end lost 2 bases, the J end lost 4 bases, and 8 bases lay between the germline ends. As DNA, the CDR3 is TGTGCCAGCAGTTTAATTGGTGGCTATGGCTACACCTTC. Translating it yields CASSLIGGYGYTF.

This clonotype occurred many times. The V and J genes are TRBV4-3 and TRBJ2-1; weak D call: TRBD2 (6 bases). Germline V gene sequence: CDR1 LGHNA, CDR2 YSLEER. CDR3 length: 14 residues. V lost 0 bases and J lost 7, with 10 bases in between. The CDR3 spells CASSQDFGRNEQFF. The DNA of the CDR3 is TGCGCCAGCAGCCAAGATTTCGGGAGAAATGAGCAGTTCTTC.

This clonotype was found many times. The chain has TRBV7-9 and TRBJ2-2; D gene uncertain. Trimming pared 6 bases from V and 8 bases from J, leaving 16 bases between. In germline, CDR1 is SEHNR, CDR2 FQNEAQ (reference sequence). The CDR3 runs 14 residues. The DNA for the CDR3 is TGTGCCAGCAGTCCCCGGACGGAATGGGGGGAGCTGTTTTTT. It is translated as CASSPRTEWGELFF.